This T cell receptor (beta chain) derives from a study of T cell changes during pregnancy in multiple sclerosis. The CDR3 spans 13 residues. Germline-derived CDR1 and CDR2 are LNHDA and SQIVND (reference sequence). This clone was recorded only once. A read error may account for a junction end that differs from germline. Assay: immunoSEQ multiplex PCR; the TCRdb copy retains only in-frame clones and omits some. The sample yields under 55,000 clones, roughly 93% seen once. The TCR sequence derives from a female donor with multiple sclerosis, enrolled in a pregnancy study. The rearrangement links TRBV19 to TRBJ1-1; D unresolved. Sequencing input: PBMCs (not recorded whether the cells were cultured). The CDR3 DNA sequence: TGTGCCAGTAGTATAGATCGCGACCCCAGGTGGATCTTT. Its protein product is CASSIDRDPRWIF.